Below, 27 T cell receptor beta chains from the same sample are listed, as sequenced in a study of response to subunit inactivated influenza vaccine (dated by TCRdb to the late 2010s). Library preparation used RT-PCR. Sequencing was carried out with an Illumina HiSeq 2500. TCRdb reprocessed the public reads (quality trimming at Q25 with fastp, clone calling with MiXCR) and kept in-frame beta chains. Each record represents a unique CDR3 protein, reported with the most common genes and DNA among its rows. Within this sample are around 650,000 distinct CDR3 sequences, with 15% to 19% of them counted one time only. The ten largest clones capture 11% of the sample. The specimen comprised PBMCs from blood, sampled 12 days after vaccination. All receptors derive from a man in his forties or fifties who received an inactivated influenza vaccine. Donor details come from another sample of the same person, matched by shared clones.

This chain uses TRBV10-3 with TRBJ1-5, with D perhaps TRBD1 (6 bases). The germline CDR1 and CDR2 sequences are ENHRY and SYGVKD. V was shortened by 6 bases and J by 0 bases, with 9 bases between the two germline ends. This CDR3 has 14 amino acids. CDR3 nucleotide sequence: TGTGCCATCAGCACAGGGACTAGCAATCAGCCCCAGCATTTT. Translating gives CAISTGTSNQPQHF.

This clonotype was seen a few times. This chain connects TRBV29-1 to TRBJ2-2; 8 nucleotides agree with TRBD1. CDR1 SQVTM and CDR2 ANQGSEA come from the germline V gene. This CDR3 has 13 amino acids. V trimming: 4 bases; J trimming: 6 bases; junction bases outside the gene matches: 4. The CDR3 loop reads CSVAQGVSGELFF. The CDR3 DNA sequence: TGCAGCGTTGCACAGGGGGTCTCCGGGGAGCTGTTTTTT.

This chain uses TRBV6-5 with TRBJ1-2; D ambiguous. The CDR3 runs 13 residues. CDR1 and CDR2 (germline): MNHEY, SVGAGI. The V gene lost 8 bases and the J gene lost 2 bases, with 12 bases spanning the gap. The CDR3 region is CASAGRSNYGYTF. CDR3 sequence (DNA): TGTGCCAGCGCGGGCAGGTCGAACTATGGCTACACCTTC.

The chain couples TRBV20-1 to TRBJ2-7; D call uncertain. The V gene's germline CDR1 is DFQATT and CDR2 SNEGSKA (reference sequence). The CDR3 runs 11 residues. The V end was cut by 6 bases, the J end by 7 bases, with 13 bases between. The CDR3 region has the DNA TGCAGTGCAGAACAGCCTGATGAGCAGTACTTC. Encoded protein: CSAEQPDEQYF.

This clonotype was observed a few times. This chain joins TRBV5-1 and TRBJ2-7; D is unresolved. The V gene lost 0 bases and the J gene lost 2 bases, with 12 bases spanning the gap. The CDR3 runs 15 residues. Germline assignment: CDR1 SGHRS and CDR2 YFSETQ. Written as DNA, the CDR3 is TGCGCCAGCAGCTTGGGCCCCGTCCAGACCTACGAGCAGTACTTC. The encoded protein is CASSLGPVQTYEQYF. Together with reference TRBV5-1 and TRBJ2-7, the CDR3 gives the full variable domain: KAGVTQTPRYLIKTRGQQVTLSCSPISGHRSVSWYQQTPGQGLQFLFEYFSETQRNKGNFPGRFSGRQFSNSRSEMNVSTLELGDSALYLCASSLGPVQTYEQYFGPGTRLTVT.

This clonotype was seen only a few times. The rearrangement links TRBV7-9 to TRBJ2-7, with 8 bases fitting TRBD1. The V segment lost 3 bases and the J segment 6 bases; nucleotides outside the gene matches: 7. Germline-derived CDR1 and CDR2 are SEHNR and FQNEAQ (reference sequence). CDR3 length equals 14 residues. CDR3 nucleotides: TGTGCCAGCAGCTTGACAGGGGTCTTTGGCGAGCAGTACTTC. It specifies CASSLTGVFGEQYF.

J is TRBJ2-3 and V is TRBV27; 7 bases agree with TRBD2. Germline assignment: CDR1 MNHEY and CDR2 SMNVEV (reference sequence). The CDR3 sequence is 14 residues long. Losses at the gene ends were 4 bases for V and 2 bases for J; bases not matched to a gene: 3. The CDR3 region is CASSWGGFTDTQYF. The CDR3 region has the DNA TGTGCCAGCAGTTGGGGGGGATTCACAGATACGCAGTATTTT.

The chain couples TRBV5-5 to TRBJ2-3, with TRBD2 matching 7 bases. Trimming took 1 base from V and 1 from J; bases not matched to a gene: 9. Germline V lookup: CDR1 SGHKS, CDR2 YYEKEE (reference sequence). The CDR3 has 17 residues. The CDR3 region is CASSLYTGGSGTDTQYF. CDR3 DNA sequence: TGTGCCAGCAGCTTGTACACGGGCGGGAGCGGCACAGATACGCAGTATTTT. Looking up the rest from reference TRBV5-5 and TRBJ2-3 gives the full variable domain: DAGVTQSPTHLIKTRGQQVTLRCSPISGHKSVSWYQQVLGQGPQFIFQYYEKEERGRGNFPDRFSARQFPNYSSELNVNALLLGDSALYLCASSLYTGGSGTDTQYFGPGTRLTVL.

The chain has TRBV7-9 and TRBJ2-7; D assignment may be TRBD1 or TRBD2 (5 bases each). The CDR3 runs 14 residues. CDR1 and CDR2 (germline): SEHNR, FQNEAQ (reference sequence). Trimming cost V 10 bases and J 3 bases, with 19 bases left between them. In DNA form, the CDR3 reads TGTGCCACCGGCGAGGGACCCGGGGACTACGAGCAGTACTTC. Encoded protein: CATGEGPGDYEQYF.

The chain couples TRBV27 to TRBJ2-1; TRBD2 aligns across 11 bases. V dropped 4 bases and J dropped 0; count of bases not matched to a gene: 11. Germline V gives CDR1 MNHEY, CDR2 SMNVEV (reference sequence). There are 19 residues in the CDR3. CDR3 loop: CASSSLPASGGSSYNEQFF. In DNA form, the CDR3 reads TGTGCCAGCAGTTCTCTCCCCGCTAGCGGGGGGTCCTCCTACAATGAGCAGTTCTTC.

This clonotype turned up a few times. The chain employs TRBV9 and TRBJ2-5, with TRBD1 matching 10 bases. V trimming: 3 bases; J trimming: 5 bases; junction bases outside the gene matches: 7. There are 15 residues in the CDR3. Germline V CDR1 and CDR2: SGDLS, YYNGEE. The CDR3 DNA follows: TGTGCCAGCAGCGGACAGGGGGCGCTTGGGGAGACCCAGTACTTC. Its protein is CASSGQGALGETQYF.

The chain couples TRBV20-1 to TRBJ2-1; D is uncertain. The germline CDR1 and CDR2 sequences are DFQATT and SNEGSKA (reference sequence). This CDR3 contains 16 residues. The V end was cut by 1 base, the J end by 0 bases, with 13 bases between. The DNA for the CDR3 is TGCAGTGCTAGAGCGCGCGGATCCAGCTCCTACAATGAGCAGTTCTTC. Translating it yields CSARARGSSSYNEQFF.

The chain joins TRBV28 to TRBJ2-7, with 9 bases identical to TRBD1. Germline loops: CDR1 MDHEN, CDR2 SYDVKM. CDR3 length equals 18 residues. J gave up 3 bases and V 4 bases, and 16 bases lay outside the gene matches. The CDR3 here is CASSSRGSWDRADYEQYF. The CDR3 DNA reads TGTGCCAGCAGTTCACGAGGTTCGTGGGACAGGGCCGACTACGAGCAGTACTTC. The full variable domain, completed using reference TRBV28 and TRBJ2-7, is DVKVTQSSRYLVKRTGEKVFLECVQDMDHENMFWYRQDPGLGLRLIYFSYDVKMKEKGDIPEGYSVSREKKERFSLILESASTNQTSMYLCASSSRGSWDRADYEQYFGPGTRLTVT.

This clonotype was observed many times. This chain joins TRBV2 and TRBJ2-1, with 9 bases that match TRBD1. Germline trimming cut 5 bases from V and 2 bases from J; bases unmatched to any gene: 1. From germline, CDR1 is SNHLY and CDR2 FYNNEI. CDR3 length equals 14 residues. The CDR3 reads CASSRTGAYNEQFF. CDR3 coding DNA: TGTGCCAGCAGTCGGACAGGGGCCTACAATGAGCAGTTCTTC.

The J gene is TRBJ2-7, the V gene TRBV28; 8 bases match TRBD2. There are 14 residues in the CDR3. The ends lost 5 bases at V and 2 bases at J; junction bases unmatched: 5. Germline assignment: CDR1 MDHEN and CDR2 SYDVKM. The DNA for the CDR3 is TGTGCCAGCAGTAACGGGGGGGGTCCCTACGAGCAGTACTTC. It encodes CASSNGGGPYEQYF.

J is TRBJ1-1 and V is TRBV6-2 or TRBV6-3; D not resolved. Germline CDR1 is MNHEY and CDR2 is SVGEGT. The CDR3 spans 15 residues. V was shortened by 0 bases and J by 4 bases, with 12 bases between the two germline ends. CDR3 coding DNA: TGTGCCAGCAGTTACTCGGAAGGGCCGTTCACTGAAGCTTTCTTT. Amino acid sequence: CASSYSEGPFTEAFF.

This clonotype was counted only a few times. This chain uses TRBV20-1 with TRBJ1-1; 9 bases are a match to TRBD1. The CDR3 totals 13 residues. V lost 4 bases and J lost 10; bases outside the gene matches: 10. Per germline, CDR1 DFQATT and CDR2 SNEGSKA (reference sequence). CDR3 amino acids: CSATFTGTGLAFF. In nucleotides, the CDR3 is TGCAGTGCTACTTTCACCGGGACAGGGTTAGCTTTCTTT.

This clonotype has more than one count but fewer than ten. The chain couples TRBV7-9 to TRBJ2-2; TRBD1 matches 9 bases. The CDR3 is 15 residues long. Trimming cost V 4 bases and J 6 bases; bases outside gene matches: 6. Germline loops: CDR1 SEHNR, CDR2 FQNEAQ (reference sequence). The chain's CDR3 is CASSSRTGEAGELFF. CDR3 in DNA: TGTGCCAGCAGCTCCCGGACAGGGGAAGCCGGGGAGCTGTTTTTT. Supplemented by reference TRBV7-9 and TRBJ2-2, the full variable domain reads DTGVSQNPRHKITKRGQNVTFRCDPISEHNRLYWYRQTLGQGPEFLTYFQNEAQLEKSRLLSDRFSAERPKGSFSTLEIQRTEQGDSAMYLCASSSRTGEAGELFFGEGSRLTVL.

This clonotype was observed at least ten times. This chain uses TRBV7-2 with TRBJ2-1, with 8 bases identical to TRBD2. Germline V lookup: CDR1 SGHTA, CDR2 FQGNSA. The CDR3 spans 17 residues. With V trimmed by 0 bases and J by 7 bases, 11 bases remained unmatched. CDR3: CASSLAFPQRESNEQFF. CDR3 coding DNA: TGTGCCAGCAGCTTAGCGTTCCCCCAGCGGGAGAGTAATGAGCAGTTCTTC. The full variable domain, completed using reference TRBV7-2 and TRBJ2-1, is GAGVSQSPSNKVTEKGKDVELRCDPISGHTALYWYRQSLGQGLEFLIYFQGNSAPDKSGLPSDRFSAERTGGSVSTLTIQRTQQEDSAVYLCASSLAFPQRESNEQFFGPGTRLTVL.

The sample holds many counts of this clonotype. CDR3 DNA: TGCAGTGCCTCTCAGGGGGCCGCCAAAAACATTCAGTACTTC. Protein product: CSASQGAAKNIQYF. The rearrangement uses TRBV20-1 and TRBJ2-4, with TRBD1 identical over 8 bases. V was clipped by 6 bases and J by 1 base; unmatched bases: 5. This CDR3 contains 14 residues. Germline V gives CDR1 DFQATT, CDR2 SNEGSKA (reference sequence).

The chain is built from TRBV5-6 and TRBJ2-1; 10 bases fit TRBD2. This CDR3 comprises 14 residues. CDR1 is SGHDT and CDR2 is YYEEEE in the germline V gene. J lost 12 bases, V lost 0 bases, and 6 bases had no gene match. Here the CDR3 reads CASSLDSGGSPQFF. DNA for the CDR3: TGTGCCAGCAGCTTGGATAGCGGGGGGTCCCCGCAGTTCTTC.

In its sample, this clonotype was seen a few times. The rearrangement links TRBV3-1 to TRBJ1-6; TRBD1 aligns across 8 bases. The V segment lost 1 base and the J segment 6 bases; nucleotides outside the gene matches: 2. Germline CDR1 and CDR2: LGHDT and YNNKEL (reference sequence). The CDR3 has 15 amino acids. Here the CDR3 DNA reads TGTGCCAGCAGCCAAGGACAGGGGATTAATTCACCCCTCCACTTT. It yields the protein CASSQGQGINSPLHF.

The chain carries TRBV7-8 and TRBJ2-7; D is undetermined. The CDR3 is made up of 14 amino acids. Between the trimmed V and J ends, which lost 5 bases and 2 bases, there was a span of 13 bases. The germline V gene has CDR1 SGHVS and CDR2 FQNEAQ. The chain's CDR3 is CASSHAYSAYEQYF. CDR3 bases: TGTGCCAGCAGCCACGCGTACAGCGCCTACGAGCAGTACTTC. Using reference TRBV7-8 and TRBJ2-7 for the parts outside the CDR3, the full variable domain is GAGVSQSPRYKVAKRGQDVALRCDPISGHVSLFWYQQALGQGPEFLTYFQNEAQLDKSGLPSDRFFAERPEGSVSTLKIQRTQQEDSAVYLCASSHAYSAYEQYFGPGTRLTVT.

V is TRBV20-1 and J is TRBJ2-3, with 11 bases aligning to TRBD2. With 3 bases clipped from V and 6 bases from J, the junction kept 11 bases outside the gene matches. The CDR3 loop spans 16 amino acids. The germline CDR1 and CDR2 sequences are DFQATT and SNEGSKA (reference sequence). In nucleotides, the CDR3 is TGCAGTGCTAGTGTGCTAGCGGGGGGTTTCGGTGATACGCAGTATTTT. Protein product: CSASVLAGGFGDTQYF.

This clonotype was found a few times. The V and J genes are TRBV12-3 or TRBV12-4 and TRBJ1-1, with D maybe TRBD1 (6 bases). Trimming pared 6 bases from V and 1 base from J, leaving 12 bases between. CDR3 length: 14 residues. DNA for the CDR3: TGTGCCAGCAGGACGACAGGCCAGAACACTGAAGCTTTCTTT. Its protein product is CASRTTGQNTEAFF.

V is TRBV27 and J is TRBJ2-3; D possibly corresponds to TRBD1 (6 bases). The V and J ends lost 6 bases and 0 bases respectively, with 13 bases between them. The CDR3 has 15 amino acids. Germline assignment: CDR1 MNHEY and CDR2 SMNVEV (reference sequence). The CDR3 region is CASSAGQISTDTQYF. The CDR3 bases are TGTGCCAGCAGCGCCGGACAGATTAGCACAGATACGCAGTATTTT.

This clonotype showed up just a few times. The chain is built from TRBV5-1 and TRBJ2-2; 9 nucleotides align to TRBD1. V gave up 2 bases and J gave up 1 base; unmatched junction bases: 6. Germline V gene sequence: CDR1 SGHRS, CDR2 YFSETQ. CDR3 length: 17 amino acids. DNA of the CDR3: TGCGCCAGCAGCTTAAACCCGGGACAGGGGAACACCGGGGAGCTGTTTTTT. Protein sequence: CASSLNPGQGNTGELFF.